The 26 T cell receptor beta chains listed next were all sequenced from one sample in a study of neurological immune-mediated disorders (dated by TCRdb to between 2019 and 2020). The label giving this sample's time point can be read as: longitudinal time-point 3. Library construction relied on 5' RACE. Sequenced on an Illumina HiSeq 2500. TCRdb trimmed public reads at Q25 via fastp, called clones via MiXCR and kept in-frame beta chains. For every CDR3 protein sequence, its rows merge into one entry that carries the most common genes and DNA. The sample includes under 100,000 distinct CDR3 sequences, with approximately 4.3% observed a single time. Together, the top ten hold 5% to 6% of the sample. The sample taken for sequencing was PBMCs. These receptors were obtained from a woman in her sixties with multiple sclerosis.

The J gene is TRBJ2-5, the V gene TRBV20-1; D gene unclear. Germline V gene sequence: CDR1 DFQATT, CDR2 SNEGSKA (reference sequence). The CDR3 has 10 residues. Between the trimmed V and J ends, which lost 3 bases and 10 bases, there was a span of 9 bases. The CDR3 region has the DNA TGCAGTGCTAGTAACGGGTACCAGTACTTC. This translates into CSASNGYQYF.

The table lists this clonotype with many counts. The J gene is TRBJ2-7, the V gene TRBV18; D is possibly TRBD1 (5 bases). This CDR3 contains 14 residues. V was clipped by 6 bases and J by 2 bases, with 14 bases between them. Looked up from germline, CDR1 is KGHSH and CDR2 is LQKENI. CDR3 DNA sequence: TGTGCCAGCTCCCTCAGGACACAAACCTACGAGCAGTACTTC. Translation gives CASSLRTQTYEQYF.

About this clonotype itself: Germline and junction disagree at one end, which may indicate a read error. The chain is built from TRBV20-1 and TRBJ1-1; D gene ambiguous. The length of the CDR3 is 13 residues. Germline loops: CDR1 DFQATT, CDR2 SNEGSKA (reference sequence). The CDR3 region has the DNA TGTAGTACCATGATTGGGCCAGGTCCCGAAGCTTTCTTT. It encodes CSTMIGPGPEAFF.

This clonotype was seen at least ten times. The chain joins TRBV20-1 to TRBJ1-6, with 7 bases that match TRBD1. V was clipped by 2 bases and J by 2 bases; unmatched bases: 9. The CDR3 contains 17 residues. CDR1 and CDR2 from the germline V gene are DFQATT and SNEGSKA (reference sequence). CDR3 DNA: TGCAGTGCTAGACCCCGGGACAGAGTAACCTATAATTCACCCCTCCACTTT. The encoded protein is CSARPRDRVTYNSPLHF.

This clonotype was counted at least ten times. This sequence joins TRBV20-1 and TRBJ1-6; D gene unclear. There are 14 residues in the CDR3. Looked up from germline, CDR1 is DFQATT and CDR2 is SNEGSKA (reference sequence). Trimming took off 6 bases at V and 4 bases at J, with 13 bases between the two ends. In DNA form, the CDR3 reads TGCAGTGCCCTGCCCGGGCCTTATAATTCACCCCTCCACTTT. This translates into CSALPGPYNSPLHF.

This clonotype was picked up many times. V gene TRBV20-1 combines with J gene TRBJ1-1; D remains ambiguous. The V and J ends lost 1 base and 0 bases respectively, with 9 bases between them. The CDR3 sequence is 14 residues long. Germline assignment: CDR1 DFQATT and CDR2 SNEGSKA (reference sequence). The CDR3 is CSARASFMNTEAFF. DNA of the CDR3: TGCAGTGCTAGAGCCTCCTTTATGAACACTGAAGCTTTCTTT.

This clonotype was detected ten times or more. This chain uses TRBV7-9 with TRBJ1-2; D may be TRBD1 (6 bases). V lost 2 bases and J lost 2, with 12 bases in between. The CDR3 totals 15 residues. The germline gives CDR1 SEHNR, CDR2 FQNEAQ (reference sequence). CDR3 bases: TGTGCCAGCAGCTTAACCCCCGACAGGAACTATGGCTACACCTTC. Encoded protein: CASSLTPDRNYGYTF.

By sample share, this clonotype is medium-sized (0.01 to 0.1%). The V call is TRBV20-1, the J call TRBJ2-7, with D perhaps TRBD1 or TRBD2 (5 bases each). Germline-derived CDR1 and CDR2 are DFQATT and SNEGSKA (reference sequence). Trimming shortened V by 4 bases and J by 0 bases, and 13 bases separated the two germline ends. The CDR3 sequence is 14 residues long. CDR3 DNA sequence: TGCAGTGCTAACCGGGGCGACAGCTCCTACGAGCAGTACTTC. Protein sequence: CSANRGDSSYEQYF.

As regards this clonotype: This CDR3 is missing its conserved last phenylalanine or tryptophan, likely due to a read error. The rearrangement joins TRBV20-1 to TRBJ1-1; the D gene is possibly TRBD1 (5 bases). The CDR3 sequence is 13 residues long. Germline loops: CDR1 DFQATT, CDR2 SNEGSKA (reference sequence). Between the trimmed V and J ends, which lost 3 bases and 3 bases, there was a span of 11 bases. As DNA, the CDR3 is TGCAGTGCTAGGCGTGGGGCGGACACTGAAGCTTTCTTG. Its protein is CSARRGADTEAFL.

The chain is built from TRBV27 and TRBJ1-1; no clear D. The CDR3 is 13 residues long. V was clipped by 2 bases and J by 4 bases, with 8 bases between them. Germline CDR1 is MNHEY and CDR2 is SMNVEV (reference sequence). This CDR3 is CASSLLGSTEAFF. The CDR3 DNA is TGTGCCAGCAGTTTACTAGGTTCCACTGAAGCTTTCTTT.

This clonotype was detected many times. CDR3 residues: CASSLAGNTGELFF. The CDR3, as DNA: TGCGCCAGCAGCTTGGCAGGAAACACCGGGGAGCTGTTTTTT. V gene TRBV5-1 combines with J gene TRBJ2-2; no firm D call. V shed 0 bases and J shed 2 bases, with 5 bases lying between them. The CDR3 has 14 amino acids. Germline CDR1 SGHRS, CDR2 YFSETQ.

There are many counts of this clonotype. The V gene is TRBV5-1, the J gene TRBJ2-2; D gene unclear. Per germline, CDR1 SGHRS and CDR2 YFSETQ. Trimming stripped 7 bases from V and 3 bases from J, with 10 bases between. The CDR3 runs 13 residues. CDR3 in amino acids: CASRPSDTGELFF. The CDR3 DNA sequence: TGCGCCAGCCGCCCGTCGGACACCGGGGAGCTGTTTTTT.

This clonotype was observed at least ten times. The chain uses TRBV7-9 and TRBJ1-4, with TRBD1 as a possible D gene (5 bases). The V gene's germline CDR1 is SEHNR and CDR2 FQNEAQ (reference sequence). This CDR3 is built from 14 residues. Trimming left V 2 bases short and J 6 bases short, with 10 bases between. The CDR3, as DNA: TGTGCCAGCAGCTTAAGCAGGGTTCATGAAAAACTGTTTTTT. It specifies CASSLSRVHEKLFF.

This clonotype came up many times. The CDR3 sequence: CSAPDRVTEAFF. Written as DNA, the CDR3 is TGCAGTGCTCCCGACAGGGTTACTGAAGCTTTCTTT. This chain links TRBV20-1 with TRBJ1-1, with 7 bases identical to TRBD1. V was clipped by 5 bases and J by 5 bases; unmatched bases: 5. From germline, CDR1 is DFQATT and CDR2 SNEGSKA (reference sequence). The CDR3 has 12 residues.

This clonotype was seen many times. The chain has TRBV27 and TRBJ1-5; 9 bases line up with TRBD1. The V segment lost 6 bases and the J segment 2 bases; nucleotides outside the gene matches: 11. The CDR3 is 17 amino acids. Germline V CDR1 and CDR2: MNHEY, SMNVEV (reference sequence). The CDR3 loop reads CASRPGTGQYGNQPQHF. CDR3 DNA: TGTGCCAGCAGACCCGGGACAGGGCAATATGGCAATCAGCCCCAGCATTTT.

At least ten counts were recorded for this clonotype. The chain is built from TRBV15 and TRBJ1-3; D unresolved. V lost 5 bases and J 5 bases, leaving 7 bases between the germline ends. Germline V gives CDR1 LNHNV, CDR2 YYDKDF (reference sequence). CDR3 length: 12 amino acids. The CDR3: CATSSIRNTIYF. CDR3 nucleotides: TGTGCCACCAGCTCGATTCGAAACACCATATATTTT.

This clonotype was seen repeatedly, ten times or more. The V and J genes are TRBV20-1 and TRBJ1-2; D call uncertain. The CDR3 runs to 15 residues. V lost 5 bases and J 2 bases, leaving 18 bases between the germline ends. The germline V gene has CDR1 DFQATT and CDR2 SNEGSKA (reference sequence). Written as DNA, the CDR3 is TGCAGTGCTCTACAAGAGGGTAACTCGAACTATGGCTACACCTTC. Protein sequence: CSALQEGNSNYGYTF.

This clonotype has at least ten counts. This chain uses TRBV7-8 with TRBJ1-1; D is unclear. Trimming took 4 bases from V and 1 from J, leaving 13 bases between them. CDR3 length equals 15 residues. Germline assignment: CDR1 SGHVS and CDR2 FQNEAQ. CDR3: CASSSGLDWNTEAFF. In nucleotides, the CDR3 is TGTGCCAGCAGCTCAGGCCTCGATTGGAACACTGAAGCTTTCTTT. Variable domain in full (rest from reference TRBV7-8 and TRBJ1-1): GAGVSQSPRYKVAKRGQDVALRCDPISGHVSLFWYQQALGQGPEFLTYFQNEAQLDKSGLPSDRFFAERPEGSVSTLKIQRTQQEDSAVYLCASSSGLDWNTEAFFGQGTRLTVV.

In its sample, this clonotype was seen many times. The rearrangement uses TRBV28 and TRBJ2-5; D is undetermined. Germline CDR1 is MDHEN and CDR2 is SYDVKM. Trimming left V 5 bases short and J 5 bases short, with 6 bases between. The CDR3 covers 11 residues. This chain's CDR3 is CASSNTETQYF. The CDR3, as DNA: TGTGCCAGCAGTAACACCGAGACCCAGTACTTC.

This clonotype came up many times. CDR3 DNA sequence: TGCAGTGCTAGAGAACGCGGGGGCACAGATACGCAGTATTTT. Its protein is CSARERGGTDTQYF. J is TRBJ2-3 and V is TRBV20-1; the D gene is possibly TRBD2 (6 bases). The CDR3 consists of 14 residues. Germline assignment: CDR1 DFQATT and CDR2 SNEGSKA (reference sequence). V was cut by 0 bases and J by 1 base, with 8 bases left in between.

This clonotype was seen ten or more times. V and J are TRBV2 and TRBJ1-1; 10 bases agree with TRBD1. The CDR3 consists of 15 residues. V shed 7 bases, J shed 5 bases, and the junction held 10 bases outside the gene matches. Germline CDR1 reads SNHLY; CDR2 reads FYNNEI. The CDR3 DNA reads TGTGCCAGCACCCCCCGGACAGGGGGATTGACTGAAGCTTTCTTT. It translates to CASTPRTGGLTEAFF. Looking up the rest from reference TRBV2 and TRBJ1-1 gives the full variable domain: EPEVTQTPSHQVTQMGQEVILRCVPISNHLYFYWYRQILGQKVEFLVSFYNNEISEKSEIFDDQFSVERPDGSNFTLKIRSTKLEDSAMYFCASTPRTGGLTEAFFGQGTRLTVV.

This clonotype was recorded at least ten times. The chain recombines TRBV7-6 with TRBJ2-1, with 11 bases identical to TRBD2. J lost 9 bases, V lost 10 bases, and 14 bases had no gene match. This CDR3 is built from 15 residues. Germline V CDR1 and CDR2: SGHVS, FNYEAQ. The CDR3 DNA reads TGTGCCACCCAGGGGGTAGCGGGGGGGGCAGGTGAGCAGTTCTTC. It translates to CATQGVAGGAGEQFF. Full variable domain (missing parts from reference TRBV7-6 and TRBJ2-1): GAGVSQSPRYKVTKRGQDVALRCDPISGHVSLYWYRQALGQGPEFLTYFNYEAQQDKSGLPNDRFSAERPEGSISTLTIQRTEQRDSAMYRCATQGVAGGAGEQFFGPGTRLTVL.

This clonotype was recorded once. A junction end diverges from the germline sequence, so it may reflect a read error. The chain has TRBV18 and TRBJ1-4; tentative D call: TRBD1 (6 bases). Germline assignment: CDR1 KGHSH and CDR2 LQKENI. This CDR3 spans 13 amino acids. This CDR3 is CVSSDQGNEKLFF. The CDR3 DNA reads TGTGTCAGCTCAGATCAGGGGAATGAAAAACTGTTTTTT.

In this sample, this clonotype turned up many times. This rearrangement joins TRBV5-5 to TRBJ2-5; 9 positions match TRBD2. The CDR3 spans 17 residues. The germline V gene encodes CDR1 SGHKS and CDR2 YYEKEE (reference sequence). With V trimmed by 7 bases and J by 3 bases, 16 bases remained unmatched. The CDR3 bases are TGTGCCAGCGGACCCCGCCCCCAGCGGGGGGCAGAAGAGACCCAGTACTTC. This sequence encodes CASGPRPQRGAEETQYF.

This clonotype was found many times. The gene calls are TRBV5-1 and TRBJ1-1; a weak D match, TRBD1 (5 bases). Germline CDR1 SGHRS, CDR2 YFSETQ. V lost 4 bases and J 5 bases, leaving 15 bases between the germline ends. CDR3 length: 14 residues. The CDR3 loop reads CASSMTVEGTEAFF. The CDR3 region has the DNA TGCGCCAGCAGCATGACAGTGGAGGGAACTGAAGCTTTCTTT.

This clonotype was seen repeatedly, ten times or more. The chain uses TRBV20-1 and TRBJ2-1; 8 positions agree with TRBD2. Per the germline V gene, CDR1 is DFQATT and CDR2 is SNEGSKA (reference sequence). This CDR3 contains 12 residues. J gave up 6 bases and V 4 bases, and 2 bases lay outside the gene matches. The CDR3 spells CSATGGVNEQFF. CDR3 nucleotides: TGCAGTGCTACGGGGGGGGTCAATGAGCAGTTCTTC.